A single T cell receptor (beta chain) is shown here with its context. CDR1 is SGHRS and CDR2 is YFSETQ in the germline V gene. CDR3 length equals 15 residues. These data originate in a study of T cell changes during pregnancy in multiple sclerosis. The protocol was immunoSEQ multiplex PCR, while the TCRdb copy is restricted to in-frame clones and leaves out a portion. Here the sample spans some 60,000 clones, approximately 90% being singletons. V gene TRBV5-1 combines with J gene TRBJ2-5; TRBD1 is a possible D gene (6 bases). Gene TRBJ2-7 matches the end of the DNA better, so the J call may be wrong. Sequencing used peripheral blood, obtained in the third trimester of pregnancy. The TCR was taken from a female donor in good health, enrolled as a control in a pregnancy study. CDR3 coding DNA: TGCGCCAGCAGCCAAACGACAGGAAACCAGTACGAGCAGTACTTC. Amino acids: CASSQTTGNQYEQYF.